This is a list of T cell receptor beta chains from one sample in a study of T-cell reconstitution after alpha-beta-depleted transplantation in children. One entry per CDR3 protein results from TCRdb running MiXCR on the PCR reads. The sample lists about 500,000 distinct CDR3 sequences; approximately 10% were seen once. This specimen was PBMCs, mostly from graft donor cells, taken 180 days after TCRalphabeta/CD19-depleted stem cell transplant. The receptors were sampled from a female patient aged 2-9 years who had a stem cell transplant for aplastic anemia, so the T cells may come from the graft donor. CDR3s include the opening cysteine and the closing phenylalanine or tryptophan. A D gene is named only where the DNA matches it firmly. Not all rows give a size; the values are once, few, many and, for expanded clones, a class.

size: .
J: TRBJ2-5
length: 16
D: .
V: TRBV20-1
CDR3: CSARDRKGALQETQYF
DNA: TGCAGTGCTAGAGACAGGAAAGGGGCCTTACAAGAGACCCAGTACTTC

size: .
J: TRBJ2-5
length: 14
D: .
V: TRBV3-1
CDR3: CASSQPIIGETQYF
DNA: TGTGCCAGCAGCCAACCCATCATCGGAGAGACCCAGTACTTC

size: .
J: TRBJ1-4
length: 14
D: .
V: TRBV12-3/TRBV12-4
CDR3: CASSLSDNNEKLFF
DNA: TGTGCCAGCAGTTTGTCGGACAATAATGAAAAACTGTTTTTT

size: few
J: TRBJ2-3
length: 14
D: .
V: TRBV3-1
CDR3: CASSLGIGSDTQYF
DNA: TGTGCCAGCAGTTTGGGGATTGGGTCAGATACGCAGTATTTT

size: .
J: TRBJ2-3
length: 13
D: .
V: TRBV11-3
CDR3: CASSLEVTDTQYF
DNA: TGTGCCAGCAGCTTAGAAGTCACAGATACGCAGTATTTT

size: few
J: TRBJ2-5
length: 15
D: TRBD2
V: TRBV20-1
CDR3: CSARDLAGSLGAQYF
DNA: TGCAGTGCTAGAGACCTAGCGGGGTCTCTCGGGGCCCAGTACTTC

size: few
J: TRBJ2-6
length: 16
D: .
V: TRBV10-3
CDR3: CAISGTGSSGANVLTF
DNA: TGTGCCATCAGTGGAACCGGAAGCTCTGGGGCCAACGTCCTGACTTTC

size: few
J: TRBJ2-7
length: 14
D: TRBD1
V: TRBV4-2
CDR3: CASSQTGGAYEQYF
DNA: TGTGCCAGCAGCCAGACAGGGGGCGCCTACGAGCAGTACTTC

size: .
J: TRBJ1-1
length: 13
D: TRBD1
V: TRBV29-1
CDR3: CSVPDRVNTEAFF
DNA: TGCAGCGTTCCGGACAGGGTGAACACTGAAGCTTTCTTT

size: few
J: TRBJ2-3
length: 13
D: TRBD2
V: TRBV29-1
CDR3: CSVLSGIPDTQYF
DNA: TGCAGCGTTTTGAGCGGGATACCGGATACGCAGTATTTT

size: .
J: TRBJ1-4
length: 15
D: TRBD1
V: TRBV27
CDR3: CASSLTGVVNEKLFF
DNA: TGTGCCAGCAGTCTAACAGGGGTCGTAAATGAAAAACTGTTTTTT

size: many
J: TRBJ1-1
length: 15
D: .
V: TRBV5-1
CDR3: CASSLAAGDVSEAFF
DNA: TGCGCCAGCAGCTTGGCCGCAGGGGACGTGAGTGAAGCTTTCTTT

size: many
J: TRBJ2-3
length: 17
D: .
V: TRBV5-1
CDR3: CASSFSLVARPPDTQYF
DNA: TGCGCCAGCAGCTTCTCTCTTGTGGCCAGACCCCCAGATACGCAGTATTTT

size: few
J: TRBJ2-7
length: 16
D: TRBD2
V: TRBV28
CDR3: CASSAILAGGLYEQYF
DNA: TGTGCCAGCAGCGCCATCCTAGCGGGAGGTCTCTACGAGCAGTACTTC

size: few
J: TRBJ1-2
length: 12
D: .
V: TRBV5-5
CDR3: CASSLNRLMDTF
DNA: TGTGCCAGCAGCTTGAACCGGCTTATGGACACCTTC